This T cell receptor beta chain was observed in a study of cytomegalovirus exposure and HLA in healthy donors. Looking at the study overall: The 120 or so validation repertoires were produced on the same platform as the 500 to 800 repertoires of the first cohort. This was reported in a later analysis.

With regard to this clone: Its antigen is unknown.

V dropped 6 bases and J dropped 1 base, with 15 bases sitting between them. This CDR3 has 15 amino acids. In germline, CDR1 is SNHLY, CDR2 FYNNEI. The study's findings and limits: Reported performance of the classifier showed diagnosis of cytomegalovirus status with high specificity and sensitivity.

Sequencing was performed with immunoSEQ multiplex PCR; in TCRdb, only in-frame clones are kept and a portion is missing. The table includes 170,000 or so clones, about four fifths detected once. This receptor was obtained from a woman younger than 30 in good health and CMV-seropositive. The V gene is TRBV2, the J gene TRBJ1-1, with D possibly matching TRBD1 (6 bases). The sample was PBMCs. CDR3 in amino acids: CASSILDSENTEAFF. DNA of the CDR3: TGTGCCAGCAGCATCCTGGACAGTGAGAACACTGAAGCTTTCTTT.